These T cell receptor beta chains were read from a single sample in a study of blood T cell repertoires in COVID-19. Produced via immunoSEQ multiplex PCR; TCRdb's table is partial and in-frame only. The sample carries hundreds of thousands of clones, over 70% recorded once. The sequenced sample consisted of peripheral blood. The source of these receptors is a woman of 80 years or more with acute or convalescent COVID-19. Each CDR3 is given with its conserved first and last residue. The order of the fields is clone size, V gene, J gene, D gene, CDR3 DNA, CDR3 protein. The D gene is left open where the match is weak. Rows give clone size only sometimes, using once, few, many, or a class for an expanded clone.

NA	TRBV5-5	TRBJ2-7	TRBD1	TGTGCCAGCAGCTTCACAGGGGCCCGAGGCGAGCAGTACTTC	CASSFTGARGEQYF
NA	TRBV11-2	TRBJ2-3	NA	TGTGCCAGCAGCATCCGTGGGGGCTCTGGCACAGATACGCAGTATTTT	CASSIRGGSGTDTQYF
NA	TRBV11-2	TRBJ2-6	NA	TGTGCCAGCAGCTTATTGTACAGCTCTGGGGCTAACGTCCTGACTTTC	CASSLLYSSGANVLTF
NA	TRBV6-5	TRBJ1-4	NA	TGTGCCAGCAGTACCGGGGAAAGGGGGGAAAAACTGTTTTTT	CASSTGERGEKLFF
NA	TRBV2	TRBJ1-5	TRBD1	TGTGCCAGCAGTGAAATAGGGGGCGGGAATCAGCCCCAGCATTTT	CASSEIGGGNQPQHF
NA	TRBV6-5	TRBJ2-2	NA	TGTGCCAGCAGTTACGGTCAGGGAAGGACCGGGGAGCTGTTTTTT	CASSYGQGRTGELFF
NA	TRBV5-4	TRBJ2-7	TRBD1	TGTGCCAGCAGCCCGCGGGGACAGGGCCTCTCCTACGAGCAGTACTTC	CASSPRGQGLSYEQYF
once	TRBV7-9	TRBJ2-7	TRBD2	TGTGCCAGCAGCTTAGGAGCGGGGCGAACCTACGAGCAGTACTTC	CASSLGAGRTYEQYF
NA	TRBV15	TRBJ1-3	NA	TGTGCCACCAGCAGGGGGATAGGGGTAGGCTCTGGAAACACCATATATTTT	CATSRGIGVGSGNTIYF
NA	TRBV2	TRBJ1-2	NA	TGTGCCAGCAGCGCCACGGGGAACTATGGCTACACCTTC	CASSATGNYGYTF
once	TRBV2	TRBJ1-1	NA	TGTGCCAGCAGTGAAGTACCAGGGAAGGGCACTGAAGCTTTCTTT	CASSEVPGKGTEAFF
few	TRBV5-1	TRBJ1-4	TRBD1	TGCGCCAGCAGCTTAGGGACAGGGAGGGGTGCAACTAATGAAAAACTGTTTTTT	CASSLGTGRGATNEKLFF
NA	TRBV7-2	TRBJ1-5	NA	TGTGCCAGCAGCTTAGTTGGGGGGGGCAATCAGCCCCAGCATTTT	CASSLVGGGNQPQHF
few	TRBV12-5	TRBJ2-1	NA	TGTGCTAGTGGTTTCGATGAGCAGTTCTTC	CASGFDEQFF
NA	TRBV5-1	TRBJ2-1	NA	TGCGCCAGCAGCGCCCAGACAGGTCCGTTCTCCTACAATGAGCAGTTCTTC	CASSAQTGPFSYNEQFF
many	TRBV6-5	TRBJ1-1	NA	TGTGCCAGCAGTTTTTCGTCCTTGAACACTGAAGCTTTCTTT	CASSFSSLNTEAFF
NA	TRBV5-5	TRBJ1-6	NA	TGTGCCAGCAGCTTGGAGGTATCGGGATATTCACCCCTCCACTTT	CASSLEVSGYSPLHF
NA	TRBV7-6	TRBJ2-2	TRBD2	TGTGCCAGCAGCGTACTAGCGGGGGCAGACACCGGGGAGCTGTTTTTT	CASSVLAGADTGELFF
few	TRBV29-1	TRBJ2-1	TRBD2	TGCAGCGCTATAGCGGGAGTTGGGTACAATGAGCAGTTCTTC	CSAIAGVGYNEQFF
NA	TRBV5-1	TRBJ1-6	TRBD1	TGCGCCAGCAGCTTTCAAGGGGGCCTGAATAATTCACCCCTCCACTTT	CASSFQGGLNNSPLHF
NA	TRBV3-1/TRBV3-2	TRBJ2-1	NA	TGTGCCAGCAGCCAAGGGGTAGAGGGCTACAATGAGCAGTTCTTC	CASSQGVEGYNEQFF
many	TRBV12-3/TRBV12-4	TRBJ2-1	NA	TGTGCCAGCAGGACCTCTTCGGGAGCGAGGCAGTTCTTC	CASRTSSGARQFF